The clone carrying this T cell receptor beta chain has more than one count but fewer than ten. What it binds is unknown. These data are taken from a study of blood T cells in healthy people across ages. Study results and limitations: Using unsorted PBMCs precluded a conclusive naive versus antigen-experienced comparison.

V dropped 2 bases and J dropped 6 bases, with 7 bases sitting between them. CDR3 length: 12 amino acids. Alongside a J-beta primer mix, a sample-barcoded 5' primer served in a second PCR lasting about 6 to 12 cycles. TCRdb called the 5' RACE reads again in MiXCR, with one record for every CDR3 protein. Here the sample spans over 1,300,000 distinct CDR3 sequences, approximately 59% being singletons. The TCR sequence derives from a man between 18 and 29 years old in good health. Sequencing input: blood. The rearrangement links TRBV12-3 or TRBV12-4 to TRBJ2-5; D remains unclear. In DNA form, the CDR3 reads TGTGCCAGCAGTTTAAGTCACAAGACCCAGTACTTC. It translates to CASSLSHKTQYF.